This note documents a single T cell receptor (beta chain) sequence. Random hexamers were used to reverse transcribe an amount of about 0.45 to 1 ug RNA. The authors amplified TCR beta CDR3 across 54 Vbeta and 13 Jbeta using immunoSEQ multiplex PCR. One entry per CDR3 protein, called by TCRdb with MiXCR from the immunoSEQ multiplex PCR reads. The sample has about 130,000 distinct CDR3 sequences, 90% to 95% seen once. CD8+ and CD4+ blood T cells underwent TCR beta sequencing. The control group consisted of healthy donors matched for age and sex. The V gene's germline CDR1 is MNHEY and CDR2 SVGAGI. The length of the CDR3 is 14 residues. The ends were cut back, 4 bases at V and 0 bases at J, with 9 bases in the middle. This sample was included in a study of CD8 T cells in Susac syndrome.

This chain links TRBV6-5 with TRBJ1-2; D call uncertain. The sample consisted of CD4+ T cells from PBMCs. The receptor's source is a human donor in good health. The CDR3 coding sequence is TGTGCCAGCAGTTCCCACACCCCTAACTATGGCTACACCTTC. As protein: CASSSHTPNYGYTF.